A selection of T cell receptor beta chains follows, all from one sample in a study of regulatory T cells in long-lasting Graves disease. TCRdb fed the multiplex PCR reads into MiXCR, producing one record per CDR3 protein. The repertoire consists of roughly 500,000 distinct CDR3 sequences, with about 14% occurring once and the leading ten covering under 10%. These data are also associated with another study on T cells in Graves' hyperthyroidism and ophthalmopathy.

Sequencing was performed on peripheral blood mononuclear cells (PBMCs), taken at new diagnosis, from a patient treated with antithyroid drugs. The receptors stem from a man aged 25-40 years with Graves disease. The CDR3 runs from the conserved cysteine through the conserved F or W. The order of the fields is V gene, J gene, clone size, CDR3 protein. Only some rows state a clone size, as once, few, many or a class for expanded clones.

TRBV29-1	TRBJ2-7	few	CSVGSSHSGEQYF
TRBV6-5	TRBJ2-7	many	CASSYSTIGADEQYF
TRBV7-9	TRBJ1-1	NA	CASSLLGLTEAFF
TRBV24-1	TRBJ2-3	many	CATSDSDWSTDTQYF
TRBV11-2	TRBJ1-2	many	CASSLRGGMKGYTF
TRBV20-1	TRBJ2-7	many	CSAHEGTTGYEQYF
TRBV14	TRBJ2-7	NA	CASSLISGGPYEQYF
TRBV7-9	TRBJ1-2	few	CASSYIYGYTF
TRBV29-1	TRBJ2-2	many	CSVPAPLAGAGELFF
TRBV6-1	TRBJ2-1	NA	CASSRSGTRRDEQFF
TRBV20-1	TRBJ2-1	NA	CSGAGAPGDGASSYNEQFF
TRBV9	TRBJ2-2	NA	CASSVDGGLNTGELFF
TRBV10-3	TRBJ2-2	many	CAVIAGGSTGELFF
TRBV5-5	TRBJ1-5	many	CASSPLSGTGNQPQHF
TRBV6-1	TRBJ2-5	NA	CASSDVLAGGPKTQYF
TRBV7-3	TRBJ2-2	NA	CASSSGAVVGELFF
TRBV7-3	TRBJ2-7	many	CASSLSGLAASYEQYF